The count of the clone carrying this T cell receptor (beta chain) is one. Its cognate antigen is unknown. The record originates from a study of radiotherapy plus CTLA-4 blockade in lung cancer. Study overall: Roughly 17% of enrolled patients responded objectively, and roughly 31% had disease control. Points from the study as a whole: Blood TCR clones of tumor origin expanded after radiotherapy plus ipilimumab.

Trimming stripped 3 bases from V and 7 bases from J, with 10 bases between. Germline V gene lookup returns CDR1 SGHVS and CDR2 FQNEAQ. CDR3 size: 13 residues. The repertoire was sequenced with immunoSEQ multiplex PCR; TCRdb's copy has only in-frame clones and lacks some. The repertoire holds tens of thousands of clones, about three quarters seen once, with 2% to 3% in the top ten. The chain has TRBV7-8 and TRBJ1-5, with D perhaps TRBD1 (6 bases). The sequences come from peripheral blood, collected from a patient treated with radiotherapy plus ipilimumab. The clonotype comes from a human donor with non-small cell lung cancer whose response to radiotherapy plus ipilimumab could not be evaluated. CDR3 loop: CASSFQQGQPQHF. The CDR3 DNA reads as TGTGCCAGCAGCTTTCAACAGGGACAGCCCCAGCATTTT.